This TCR beta chain was sequenced for a study of CD8 T cells in Susac syndrome. Germline CDR1 is DFQATT and CDR2 is SNEGSKA (reference sequence). V lost 2 bases to trimming and J lost 5 bases, with 15 bases between them. The CDR3 totals 14 residues. Reverse transcription used roughly 0.45 to 1 ug RNA and random hexamers. Amplification of the TCR beta CDR3 was carried out by immunoSEQ multiplex PCR, which spanned a total of 54 Vbeta and 13 Jbeta segments. TCRdb re-derived calls from the immunoSEQ multiplex PCR reads in MiXCR, one entry per CDR3 protein. The data show hundreds of thousands of distinct CDR3 sequences, 89% seen once. TCR beta was sequenced from blood CD8+ and CD4+ T cells. Stable or active relapsing-remitting multiple sclerosis, untreated and meeting revised McDonald criteria, defined the controls.

The sequence was collected from a human donor with multiple sclerosis. The sequenced material came from CD8+ T cells from PBMCs. The gene calls are TRBV20-1 and TRBJ2-5, with TRBD2 as a possible D gene (6 bases). The CDR3 region is CSARSAGWIETQYF. DNA for the CDR3: TGCAGTGCTAGATCCGCGGGATGGATTGAGACCCAGTACTTC.